Following are 26 T cell receptor beta chains from one sample sequenced in a study of T cells expressing NK-cell markers. From its re-call of the 5' RACE reads, TCRdb lists each CDR3 protein once, without DNA. This sample contains 150,000 to 180,000 distinct CDR3 sequences. Sequenced: blood T cells: a sorted CD56 or NKG2C T cell subset, CD4+ or CD8+ T cells, or bulk PBMC T cells (not recorded which). The receptor set was obtained from a woman in her fifties or sixties in good health.

The genes are TRBV25-1 and TRBJ2-3. Per the germline V gene, CDR1 is MGHDK and CDR2 is SYGVNS. The CDR3 consists of 12 residues. The CDR3 region is CASGYSTDTQYF.

V usage is TRBV10-2 and J usage is TRBJ1-6; the D gene TCRdb calls, TRBD1, cannot be checked with no DNA. This CDR3 has 15 amino acids. The germline V gene encodes CDR1 WSHSY and CDR2 SAAADI. CDR3 sequence: CASRQIGQGESPLHF.

The chain carries TRBV6-4 and TRBJ2-2. Germline CDR1 MRHNA, CDR2 SNTAGT. This CDR3 contains 12 residues. This CDR3 reads CASSDRVGELFF.

The rearrangement links TRBV7-8 to TRBJ2-3; the D call from TCRdb, TRBD1, cannot be confirmed without DNA. The CDR3 totals 15 residues. CDR1 is SGHVS, CDR2 FQNEAQ, per germline. The CDR3 loop is CASSFAPGLTDTQYF. Based on the CDR3 plus reference TRBV7-8 and TRBJ2-3, the full variable domain is GAGVSQSPRYKVAKRGQDVALRCDPISGHVSLFWYQQALGQGPEFLTYFQNEAQLDKSGLPSDRFFAERPEGSVSTLKIQRTQQEDSAVYLCASSFAPGLTDTQYFGPGTRLTVL.

This chain uses TRBV2 with TRBJ2-2; the TCRdb D gene call, TRBD1, has no DNA to confirm it. Germline V gives CDR1 SNHLY, CDR2 FYNNEI. The CDR3 runs 12 residues. The CDR3 here is CATLSGTEELFF.

The J gene is TRBJ2-3, the V gene TRBV12-3 or TRBV12-4; TCRdb gives TRBD1 as the D gene, but with no DNA this cannot be confirmed. This CDR3 comprises 16 residues. Here the CDR3 reads CASSLAGRGYTDTQYF.

V is TRBV20-1 and J is TRBJ2-7; TCRdb's D gene call, TRBD1, goes unchecked for lack of DNA. Germline CDR1 DFQATT, CDR2 SNEGSKA (reference sequence). The CDR3 sequence is 12 residues long. This CDR3 is CSAPGGSYEQYF.

The chain links TRBV5-1 to TRBJ2-6. Germline V gene lookup returns CDR1 SGHRS and CDR2 YFSETQ. The CDR3 extends over 15 amino acids. The CDR3 sequence is CASSVGFPGANVLTF.

The gene calls are TRBV2 and TRBJ2-1; TCRdb selects TRBD2, and the lack of DNA leaves this call unchecked. In germline, CDR1 is SNHLY, CDR2 FYNNEI. This CDR3 has 16 residues. The CDR3 loop is CASGEAAGVSKDEQFF.

The chain is built from TRBV5-1 and TRBJ2-1; TCRdb selects TRBD1, and the lack of DNA leaves this call unchecked. Germline assignment: CDR1 SGHRS and CDR2 YFSETQ. The CDR3 runs to 15 residues. This CDR3 is CASSLAQGTDNEQFF.

The rearrangement uses TRBV15 and TRBJ2-4; TCRdb names TRBD2, which stays unverified in the absence of DNA. The CDR3 has 17 amino acids. The germline CDR1 and CDR2 sequences are LNHNV and YYDKDF (reference sequence). The chain's CDR3 is CATSRAREGAAKNIQYF.

The genes are TRBV29-1 and TRBJ1-2; TCRdb names TRBD1, which stays unverified in the absence of DNA. Looked up from germline, CDR1 is SQVTM and CDR2 is ANQGSEA. This CDR3 is built from 12 residues. The CDR3 loop is CSVEDRADDYTF.

The chain has TRBV5-6 and TRBJ2-1; the TRBD2 assignment by TCRdb is unverifiable without DNA. The length of the CDR3 is 15 residues. Germline assignment: CDR1 SGHDT and CDR2 YYEEEE. CDR3 sequence reads: CASSFGTSNFNEQFF.

J is TRBJ2-1 and V is TRBV20-1. CDR3 length: 13 amino acids. CDR1 is DFQATT, CDR2 SNEGSKA, per germline (reference sequence). Here the CDR3 reads CSARGVNYNEQFF.

V gene TRBV7-8 combines with J gene TRBJ2-3; TCRdb calls TRBD2, which cannot be checked without DNA. This CDR3 is 16 amino acids long. Germline assignment: CDR1 SGHVS and CDR2 FQNEAQ. The CDR3 loop reads CASSQREAGDIDTQYF.

The V call is TRBV27, the J call TRBJ2-1; as DNA is missing, the TRBD1 call by TCRdb cannot be tested. This CDR3 contains 15 residues. Per the germline V gene, CDR1 is MNHEY and CDR2 is SMNVEV (reference sequence). The CDR3 sequence is CASSWTGDGYNEQFF.

The rearrangement uses TRBV7-7 and TRBJ2-1; TCRdb returns TRBD1, unconfirmable since there is no DNA. Per germline, CDR1 SSHAT and CDR2 FNYEAQ (reference sequence). The CDR3 has 15 residues. The CDR3 spells CASSPGLASRNEQFF.

The chain carries TRBV6-5 and TRBJ2-6. Germline CDR1 MNHEY, CDR2 SVGAGI. The CDR3 is 16 residues long. The CDR3 reads CASSYSIASGANVLTF.

The chain employs TRBV10-3 and TRBJ1-1; the TRBD1 assignment by TCRdb is unverifiable without DNA. There are 14 residues in the CDR3. Looked up from germline, CDR1 is ENHRY and CDR2 is SYGVKD. The CDR3 protein is CAISESYRGAEAFF.

V is TRBV12-3 or TRBV12-4 and J is TRBJ2-1; TCRdb calls TRBD1, which cannot be checked without DNA. There are 15 residues in the CDR3. The CDR3 spells CASTPGTGRSNEQFF.

This chain links TRBV29-1 with TRBJ2-4. Germline V gene data show CDR1 as SQVTM and CDR2 as ANQGSEA. This CDR3 is built from 12 residues. The CDR3 spells CSVEEPLGPEYF.

The chain has TRBV27 and TRBJ2-3; lacking DNA, the TRBD1 call made by TCRdb goes unchecked. The CDR3 has 15 residues. Germline CDR1 is MNHEY and CDR2 is SMNVEV (reference sequence). CDR3 region: CASTLGGVSTDTQYF.

This chain links TRBV24-1 with TRBJ2-2; the TCRdb D gene call, TRBD1, has no DNA to confirm it. CDR3 length: 16 amino acids. Germline CDR1 is KGHDR and CDR2 is SFDVKD. The CDR3 spells CATSDFPGGDTGELFF.

This chain connects TRBV7-6 to TRBJ2-7; lacking DNA, the TRBD1 call made by TCRdb goes unchecked. The CDR3 contains 14 residues. Germline V CDR1 and CDR2: SGHVS, FNYEAQ. CDR3 sequence: CASSLEGGYHEQYF.

V usage is TRBV3-1 and J usage is TRBJ1-1; TCRdb picks TRBD1, but there is no DNA to check that call. Germline CDR1 reads LGHDT; CDR2 reads YNNKEL (reference sequence). The CDR3 loop spans 13 amino acids. The CDR3 loop reads CASSQPDSTEAFF.

V usage is TRBV4-1 and J usage is TRBJ2-7; TCRdb's assignment of TRBD1 cannot be checked, as there is no DNA. The CDR3 totals 16 residues. CDR1 and CDR2 from the germline V gene are MGHRA and YSYEKL. CDR3 loop: CASSQTPGQGTYEQYF.